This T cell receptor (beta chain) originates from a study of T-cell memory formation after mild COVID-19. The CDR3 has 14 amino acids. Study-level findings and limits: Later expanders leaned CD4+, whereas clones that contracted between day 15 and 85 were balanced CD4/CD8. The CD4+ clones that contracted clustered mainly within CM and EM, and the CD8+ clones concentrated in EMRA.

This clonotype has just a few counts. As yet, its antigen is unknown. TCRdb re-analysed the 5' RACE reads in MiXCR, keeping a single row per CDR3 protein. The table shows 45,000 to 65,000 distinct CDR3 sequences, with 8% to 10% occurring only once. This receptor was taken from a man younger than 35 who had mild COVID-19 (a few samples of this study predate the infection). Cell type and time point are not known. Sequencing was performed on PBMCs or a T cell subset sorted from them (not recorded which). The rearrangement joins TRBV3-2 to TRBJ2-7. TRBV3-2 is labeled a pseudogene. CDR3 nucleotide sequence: TGTGCCAGCAGCCAAGATCTGGGGGACTACGAGCAGTACGTC. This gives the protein CASSQDLGDYEQYV.